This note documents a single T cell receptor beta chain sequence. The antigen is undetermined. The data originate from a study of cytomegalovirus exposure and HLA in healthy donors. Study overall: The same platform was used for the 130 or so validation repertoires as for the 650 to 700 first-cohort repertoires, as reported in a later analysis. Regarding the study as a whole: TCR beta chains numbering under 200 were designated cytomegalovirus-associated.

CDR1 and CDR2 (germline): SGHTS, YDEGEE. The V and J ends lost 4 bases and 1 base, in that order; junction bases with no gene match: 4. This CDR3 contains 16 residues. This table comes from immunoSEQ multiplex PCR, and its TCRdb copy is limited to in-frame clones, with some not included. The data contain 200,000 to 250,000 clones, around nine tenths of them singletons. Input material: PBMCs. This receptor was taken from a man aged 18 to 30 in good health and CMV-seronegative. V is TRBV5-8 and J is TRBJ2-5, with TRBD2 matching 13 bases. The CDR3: CASSQGLAGFQETQYF. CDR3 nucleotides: TGTGCCAGCAGCCAGGGACTAGCGGGGTTCCAAGAGACCCAGTACTTC.